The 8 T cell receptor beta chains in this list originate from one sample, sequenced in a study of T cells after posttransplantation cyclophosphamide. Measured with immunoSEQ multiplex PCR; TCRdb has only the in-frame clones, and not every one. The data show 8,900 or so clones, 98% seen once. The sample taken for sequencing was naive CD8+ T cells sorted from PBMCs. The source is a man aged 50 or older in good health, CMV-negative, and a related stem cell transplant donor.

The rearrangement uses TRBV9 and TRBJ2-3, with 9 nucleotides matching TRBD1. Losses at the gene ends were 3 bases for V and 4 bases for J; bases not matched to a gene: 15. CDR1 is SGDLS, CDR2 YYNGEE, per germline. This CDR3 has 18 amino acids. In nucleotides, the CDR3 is TGTGCCAGCAGCGCCTCAAGGGTTACAGGGGGCAGGGCAGATACGCAGTATTTT. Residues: CASSASRVTGGRADTQYF.

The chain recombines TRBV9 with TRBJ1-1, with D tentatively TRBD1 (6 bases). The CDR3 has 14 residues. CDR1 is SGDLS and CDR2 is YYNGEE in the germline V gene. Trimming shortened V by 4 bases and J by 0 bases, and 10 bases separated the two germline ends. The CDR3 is CASSHGTLNTEAFF. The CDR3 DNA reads TGTGCCAGCAGCCACGGGACATTGAACACTGAAGCTTTCTTT.

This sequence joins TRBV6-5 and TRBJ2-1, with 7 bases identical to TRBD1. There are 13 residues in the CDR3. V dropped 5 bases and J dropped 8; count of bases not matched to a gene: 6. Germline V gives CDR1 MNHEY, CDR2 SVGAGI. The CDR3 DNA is TGTGCCAGCAGTAGGGGGCTTCAGGATGAGCAGTTCTTC. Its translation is CASSRGLQDEQFF.

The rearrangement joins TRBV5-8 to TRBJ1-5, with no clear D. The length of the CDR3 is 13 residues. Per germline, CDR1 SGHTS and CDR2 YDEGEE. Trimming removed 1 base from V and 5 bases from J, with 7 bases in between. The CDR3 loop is CASSLQLDQPQHF. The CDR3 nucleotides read TGTGCCAGCAGCTTGCAACTCGATCAGCCCCAGCATTTT.

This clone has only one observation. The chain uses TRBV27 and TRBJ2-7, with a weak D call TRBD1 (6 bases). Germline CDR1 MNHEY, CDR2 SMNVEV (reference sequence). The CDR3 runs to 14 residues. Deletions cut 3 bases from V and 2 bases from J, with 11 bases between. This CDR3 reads CASSFTGNPYEQYF. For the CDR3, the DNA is TGTGCCAGCAGTTTCACAGGGAACCCCTACGAGCAGTACTTC.

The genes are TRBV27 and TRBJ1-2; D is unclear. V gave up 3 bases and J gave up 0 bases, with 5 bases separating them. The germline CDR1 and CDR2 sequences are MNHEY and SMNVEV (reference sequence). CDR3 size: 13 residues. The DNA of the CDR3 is TGTGCCAGCAGTTTTAGTGCTAACTATGGCTACACCTTC. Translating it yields CASSFSANYGYTF.

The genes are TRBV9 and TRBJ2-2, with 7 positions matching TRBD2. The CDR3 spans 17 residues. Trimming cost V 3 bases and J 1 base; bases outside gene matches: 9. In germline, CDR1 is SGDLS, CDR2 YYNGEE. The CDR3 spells CASSAPRTGGNTGELFF. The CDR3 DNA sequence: TGTGCCAGCAGCGCCCCGAGAACGGGGGGGAACACCGGGGAGCTGTTTTTT.

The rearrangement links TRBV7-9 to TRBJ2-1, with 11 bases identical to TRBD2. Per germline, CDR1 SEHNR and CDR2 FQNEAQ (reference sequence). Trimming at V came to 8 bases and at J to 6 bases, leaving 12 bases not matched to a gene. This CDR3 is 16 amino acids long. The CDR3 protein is CASDPFGLAGRNEQFF. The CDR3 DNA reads TGTGCCAGCGATCCATTTGGACTAGCGGGCCGCAATGAGCAGTTCTTC.